What follows describes a single TCR beta chain. As yet, its antigen is unknown. The CDR3 consists of 17 residues. Germline V gene sequence: CDR1 LGHNA, CDR2 YNFKEQ. J was trimmed by 0 bases and V by 0 bases; bases with no gene match: 7. Construction of TCR beta libraries relied on iRepertoire HTBI primers and on Arm-PCR targeting CDR3 regions. TCRdb independently ran MiXCR on the multiplex PCR reads; one entry per CDR3 protein. The table shows about 460,000 distinct CDR3 sequences, with about 22% occurring only once. This sample is drawn from a study of regulatory T cells in long-lasting Graves disease. Study-wide points: It was in persistent disease that TRBV28, TRBJ1-2 and TRBJ2-5 were favored.

Noted time point: persistent/refractory GD, antithyroid drugs over 5 years with positive TRAb. The authors made the TCR library using RNA they extracted from PBMCs. Sequences were derived from peripheral blood mononuclear cells (PBMCs), sampled when the disease was refractory, from a patient treated with antithyroid drugs. This TCR was recovered from a female donor with Graves disease. The chain combines TRBV4-2 with TRBJ2-5, with 7 bases that match TRBD2. For the CDR3, the DNA is TGTGCCAGCAGCCAAGACGGAAAGCGGGGCTACCAAGAGACCCAGTACTTC. Protein sequence: CASSQDGKRGYQETQYF.